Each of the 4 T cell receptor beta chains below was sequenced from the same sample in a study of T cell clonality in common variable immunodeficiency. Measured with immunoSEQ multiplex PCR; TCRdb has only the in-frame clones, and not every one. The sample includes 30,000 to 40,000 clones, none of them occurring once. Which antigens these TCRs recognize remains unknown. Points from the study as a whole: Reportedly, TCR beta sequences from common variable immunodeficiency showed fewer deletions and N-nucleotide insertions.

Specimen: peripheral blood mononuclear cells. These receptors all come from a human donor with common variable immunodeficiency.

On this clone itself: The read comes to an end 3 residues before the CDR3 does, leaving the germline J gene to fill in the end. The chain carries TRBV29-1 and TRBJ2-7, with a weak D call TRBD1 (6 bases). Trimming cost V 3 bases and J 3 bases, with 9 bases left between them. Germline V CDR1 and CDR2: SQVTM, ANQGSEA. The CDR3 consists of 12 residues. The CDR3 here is CSVDPGDYEQYF. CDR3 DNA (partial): TGCAGCGTTGATCCAGGGGACTACGAG.

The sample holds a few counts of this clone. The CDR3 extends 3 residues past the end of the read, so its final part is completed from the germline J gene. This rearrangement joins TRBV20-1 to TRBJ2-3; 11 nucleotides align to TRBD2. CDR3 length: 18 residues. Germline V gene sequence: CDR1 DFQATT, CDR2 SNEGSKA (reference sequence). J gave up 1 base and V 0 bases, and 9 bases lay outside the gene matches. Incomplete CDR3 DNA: TGCAGTGCTAGAGACCTAACTAGCGGGAGTGGGGGCACAGATACG. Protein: CSARDLTSGSGGTDT. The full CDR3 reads CSARDLTSGSGGTDTQYF.

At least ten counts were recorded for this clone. The covered CDR3 bases are TGTGCCAGTAGTTGGACTCGGGGC. Protein sequence: CASSWTRG. The entire CDR3 is CASSWTRGYTF. The chain carries TRBV19 and TRBJ1-2; the D is unclear. The sequence runs out 3 residues before the end of the CDR3; the remainder is reconstructed from the germline J gene. This CDR3 has 11 residues. In germline, CDR1 is LNHDA, CDR2 SQIVND (reference sequence).

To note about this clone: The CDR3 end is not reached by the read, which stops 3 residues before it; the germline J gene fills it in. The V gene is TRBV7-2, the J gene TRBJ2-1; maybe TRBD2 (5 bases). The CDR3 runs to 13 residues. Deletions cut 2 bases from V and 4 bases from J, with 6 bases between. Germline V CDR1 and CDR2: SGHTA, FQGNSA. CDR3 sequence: CASSLTRYNEQFF. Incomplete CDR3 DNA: TGTGCCAGCAGCTTAACTAGATACAATGAG.